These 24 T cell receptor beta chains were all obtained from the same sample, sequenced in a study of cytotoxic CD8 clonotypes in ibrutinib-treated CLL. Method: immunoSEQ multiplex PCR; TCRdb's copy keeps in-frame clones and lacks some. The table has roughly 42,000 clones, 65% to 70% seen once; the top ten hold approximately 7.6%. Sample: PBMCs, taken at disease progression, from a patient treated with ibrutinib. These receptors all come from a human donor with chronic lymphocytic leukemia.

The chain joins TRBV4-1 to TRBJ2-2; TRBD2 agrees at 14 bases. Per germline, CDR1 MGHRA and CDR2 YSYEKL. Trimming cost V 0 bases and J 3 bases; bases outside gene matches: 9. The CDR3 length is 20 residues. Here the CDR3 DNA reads TGCGCCAGCAGCCAAGACGCAAAGACTAGCGGGAGGGTGTACACCGGGGAGCTGTTTTTT. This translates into CASSQDAKTSGRVYTGELFF.

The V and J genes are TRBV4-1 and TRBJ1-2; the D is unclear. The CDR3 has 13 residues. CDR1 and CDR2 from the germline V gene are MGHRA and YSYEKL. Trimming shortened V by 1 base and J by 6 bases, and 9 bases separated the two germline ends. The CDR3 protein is CASSQAALDGYTF. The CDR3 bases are TGCGCCAGCAGCCAAGCGGCCCTGGATGGCTACACCTTC.

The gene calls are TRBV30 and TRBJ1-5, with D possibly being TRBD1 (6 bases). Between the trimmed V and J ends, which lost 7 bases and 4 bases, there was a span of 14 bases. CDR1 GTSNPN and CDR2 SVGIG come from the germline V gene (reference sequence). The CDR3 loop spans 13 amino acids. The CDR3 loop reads CALQGTGNQPQHF. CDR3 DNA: TGTGCCTTGCAGGGGACCGGGAATCAGCCCCAGCATTTT.

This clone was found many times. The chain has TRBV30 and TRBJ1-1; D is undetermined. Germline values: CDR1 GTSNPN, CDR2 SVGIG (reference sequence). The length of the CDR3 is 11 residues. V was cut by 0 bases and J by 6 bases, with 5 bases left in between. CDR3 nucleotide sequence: TGTGCCTGGAGTGTCTTGTCTGAAGCTTTCTTT. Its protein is CAWSVLSEAFF.

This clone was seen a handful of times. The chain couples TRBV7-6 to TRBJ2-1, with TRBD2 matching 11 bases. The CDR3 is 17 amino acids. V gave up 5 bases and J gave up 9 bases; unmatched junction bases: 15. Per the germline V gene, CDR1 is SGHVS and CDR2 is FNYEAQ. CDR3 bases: TGTGCCAGCAGCCCGTCGACTAGCGGGATCCTGACGGGTGAGCAGTTCTTC. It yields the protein CASSPSTSGILTGEQFF.

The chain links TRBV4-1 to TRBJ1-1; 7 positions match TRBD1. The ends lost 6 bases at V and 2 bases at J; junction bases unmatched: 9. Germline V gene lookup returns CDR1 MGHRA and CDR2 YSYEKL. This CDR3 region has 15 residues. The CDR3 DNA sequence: TGCGCCAGCAGTGCAAGGGGGCAGTTAAACACTGAAGCTTTCTTT. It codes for CASSARGQLNTEAFF.

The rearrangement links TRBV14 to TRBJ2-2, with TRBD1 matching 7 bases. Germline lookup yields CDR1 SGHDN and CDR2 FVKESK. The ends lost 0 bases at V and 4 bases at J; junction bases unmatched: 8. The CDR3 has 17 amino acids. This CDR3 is CASSQDQRQGSTGELFF. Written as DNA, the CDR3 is TGTGCCAGCAGCCAAGATCAGCGACAGGGCAGCACCGGGGAGCTGTTTTTT.

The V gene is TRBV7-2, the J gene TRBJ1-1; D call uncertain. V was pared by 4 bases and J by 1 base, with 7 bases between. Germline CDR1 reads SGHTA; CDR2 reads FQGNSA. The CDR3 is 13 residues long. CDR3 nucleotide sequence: TGTGCCAGCAGCTCATATCAGAACACTGAAGCTTTCTTT. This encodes CASSSYQNTEAFF.

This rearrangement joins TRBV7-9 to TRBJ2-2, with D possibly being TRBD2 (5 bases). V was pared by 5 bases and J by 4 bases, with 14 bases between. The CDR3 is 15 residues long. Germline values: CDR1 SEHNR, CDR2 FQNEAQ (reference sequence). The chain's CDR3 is CASSRMRESTGELFF. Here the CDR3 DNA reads TGTGCCAGCAGCCGCATGAGGGAAAGCACCGGGGAGCTGTTTTTT.

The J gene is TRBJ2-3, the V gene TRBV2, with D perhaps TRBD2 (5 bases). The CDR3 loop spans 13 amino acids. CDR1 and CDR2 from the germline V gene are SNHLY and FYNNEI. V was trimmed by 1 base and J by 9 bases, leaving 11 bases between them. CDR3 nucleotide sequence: TGTGCCAGCAGTGAAGGGTTCCGAGGGACGCAGTATTTT. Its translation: CASSEGFRGTQYF. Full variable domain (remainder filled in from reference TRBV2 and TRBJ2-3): EPEVTQTPSHQVTQMGQEVILRCVPISNHLYFYWYRQILGQKVEFLVSFYNNEISEKSEIFDDQFSVERPDGSNFTLKIRSTKLEDSAMYFCASSEGFRGTQYFGPGTRLTVL.

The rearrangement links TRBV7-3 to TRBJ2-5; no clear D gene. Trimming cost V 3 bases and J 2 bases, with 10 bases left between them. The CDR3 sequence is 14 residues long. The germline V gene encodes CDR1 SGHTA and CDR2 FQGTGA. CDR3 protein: CASSLFHGQETQYF. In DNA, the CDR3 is TGTGCCAGCAGCTTGTTTCACGGGCAAGAGACCCAGTACTTC.

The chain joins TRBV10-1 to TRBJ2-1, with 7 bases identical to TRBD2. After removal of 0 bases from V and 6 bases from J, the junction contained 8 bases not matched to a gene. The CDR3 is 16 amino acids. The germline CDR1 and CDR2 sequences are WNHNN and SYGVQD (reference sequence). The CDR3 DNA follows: TGCGCCAGCAGTGAGTCGCTAGCGGCCCCCACCAATGAGCAGTTCTTC. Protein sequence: CASSESLAAPTNEQFF.

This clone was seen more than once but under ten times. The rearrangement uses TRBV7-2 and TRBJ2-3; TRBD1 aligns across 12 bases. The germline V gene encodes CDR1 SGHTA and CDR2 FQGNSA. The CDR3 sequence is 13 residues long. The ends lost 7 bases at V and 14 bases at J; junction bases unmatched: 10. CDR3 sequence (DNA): TGTGCCAGCATCCTTGACCGGGACAGGGGGCCGTATTTT. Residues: CASILDRDRGPYF.

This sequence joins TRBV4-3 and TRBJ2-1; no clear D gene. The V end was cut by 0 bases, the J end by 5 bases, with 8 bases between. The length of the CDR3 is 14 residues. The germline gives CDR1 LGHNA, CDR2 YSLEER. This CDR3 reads CASSQELGNNEQFF. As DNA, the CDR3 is TGCGCCAGCAGCCAAGAATTGGGAAACAATGAGCAGTTCTTC.

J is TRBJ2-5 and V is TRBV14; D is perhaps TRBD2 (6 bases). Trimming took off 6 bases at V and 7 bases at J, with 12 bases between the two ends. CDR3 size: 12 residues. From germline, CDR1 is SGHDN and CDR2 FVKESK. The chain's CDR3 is CASRPQGGTQYF. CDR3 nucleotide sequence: TGTGCCAGCAGGCCCCAGGGAGGGACCCAGTACTTC.

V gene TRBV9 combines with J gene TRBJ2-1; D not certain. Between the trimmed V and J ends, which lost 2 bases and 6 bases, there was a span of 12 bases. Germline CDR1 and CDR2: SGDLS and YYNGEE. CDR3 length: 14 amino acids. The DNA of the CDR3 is TGTGCCAGCAGCGTTCCCCCATCCGGCAATGAGCAGTTCTTC. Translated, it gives CASSVPPSGNEQFF.

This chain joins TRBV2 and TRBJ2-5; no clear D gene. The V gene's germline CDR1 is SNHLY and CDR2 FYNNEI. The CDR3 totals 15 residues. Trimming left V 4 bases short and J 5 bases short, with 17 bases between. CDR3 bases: TGTGCCAGCAGTGCATGGGCCCGAAACGGGGAGACCCAGTACTTC. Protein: CASSAWARNGETQYF. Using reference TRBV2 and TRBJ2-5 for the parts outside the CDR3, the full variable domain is EPEVTQTPSHQVTQMGQEVILRCVPISNHLYFYWYRQILGQKVEFLVSFYNNEISEKSEIFDDQFSVERPDGSNFTLKIRSTKLEDSAMYFCASSAWARNGETQYFGPGTRLLVL.

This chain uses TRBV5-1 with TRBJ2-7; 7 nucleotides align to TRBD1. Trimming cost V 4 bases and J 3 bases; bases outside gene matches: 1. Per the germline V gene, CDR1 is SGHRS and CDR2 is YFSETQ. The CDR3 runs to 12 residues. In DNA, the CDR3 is TGCGCCAGCAGCGGGGACAGCTACGAGCAGTACTTC. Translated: CASSGDSYEQYF.

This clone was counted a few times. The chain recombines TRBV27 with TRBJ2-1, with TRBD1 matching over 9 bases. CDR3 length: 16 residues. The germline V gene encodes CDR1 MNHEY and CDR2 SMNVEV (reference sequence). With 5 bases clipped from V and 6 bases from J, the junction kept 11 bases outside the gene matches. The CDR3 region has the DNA TGTGCCAGCAGTGGGGGGACAGGGTTTGCCCTCAATGAGCAGTTCTTC. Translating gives CASSGGTGFALNEQFF.

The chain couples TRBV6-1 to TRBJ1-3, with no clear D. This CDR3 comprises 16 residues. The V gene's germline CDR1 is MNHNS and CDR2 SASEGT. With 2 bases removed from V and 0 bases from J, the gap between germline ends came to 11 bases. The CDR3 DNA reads TGTGCCAGCAGTGAAATCGGCAGACCCTCTGGAAACACCATATATTTT. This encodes CASSEIGRPSGNTIYF.

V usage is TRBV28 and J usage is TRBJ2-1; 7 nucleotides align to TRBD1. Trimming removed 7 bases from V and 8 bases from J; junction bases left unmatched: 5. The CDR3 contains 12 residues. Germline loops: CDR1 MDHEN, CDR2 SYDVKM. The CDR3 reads CASTKQGYEQFF. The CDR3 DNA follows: TGTGCCAGCACAAAACAGGGGTATGAGCAGTTCTTC.

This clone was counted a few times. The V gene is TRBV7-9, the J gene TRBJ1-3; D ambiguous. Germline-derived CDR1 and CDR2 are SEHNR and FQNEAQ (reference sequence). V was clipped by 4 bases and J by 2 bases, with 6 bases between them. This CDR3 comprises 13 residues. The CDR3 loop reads CASSSPTGNTIYF. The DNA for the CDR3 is TGTGCCAGCAGCTCGCCCACTGGAAACACCATATATTTT. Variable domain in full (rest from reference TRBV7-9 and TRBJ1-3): DTGVSQNPRHKITKRGQNVTFRCDPISEHNRLYWYRQTLGQGPEFLTYFQNEAQLEKSRLLSDRFSAERPKGSFSTLEIQRTEQGDSAMYLCASSSPTGNTIYFGEGSWLTVV.

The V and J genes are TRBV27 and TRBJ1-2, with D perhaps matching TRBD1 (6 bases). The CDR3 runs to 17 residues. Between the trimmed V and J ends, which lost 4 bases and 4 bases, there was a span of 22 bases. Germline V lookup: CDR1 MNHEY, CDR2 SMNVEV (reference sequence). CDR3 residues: CASSSGLGKGQTYGYTF. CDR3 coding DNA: TGTGCCAGCAGTTCAGGTTTGGGTAAAGGACAGACCTATGGCTACACCTTC.

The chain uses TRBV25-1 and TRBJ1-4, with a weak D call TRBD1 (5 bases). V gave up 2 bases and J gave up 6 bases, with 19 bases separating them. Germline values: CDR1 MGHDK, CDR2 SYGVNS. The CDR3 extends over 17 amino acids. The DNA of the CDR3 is TGTGCCAGCAGTGAACGCCGGGGCGGGATGGAGCATGAAAAACTGTTTTTT. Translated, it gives CASSERRGGMEHEKLFF.